The 25 T cell receptor beta chains presented below share a single source sample, sequenced in a study of T cell responses to AZD1222 COVID-19 vaccine. This table comes from immunoSEQ multiplex PCR, and its TCRdb copy is limited to in-frame clones, with some not included. The repertoire has 200,000 or so clones, 85% to 95% of them found once; the top ten carry roughly 0.99%. Sequences were derived from peripheral blood, sampled 28 days after the second AZD1222 dose. The receptors stem from an adult who received the AZD1222 COVID-19 vaccine.

This rearrangement joins TRBV23-1 to TRBJ1-2, with TRBD1 matching over 7 bases. Being an ORF, TRBV23-1 has a function that is uncertain. V trimming: 4 bases; J trimming: 8 bases; junction bases outside the gene matches: 13. This CDR3 region has 15 residues. CDR3 sequence reads: CASSLRARGRRGYTF. The DNA of the CDR3 is TGCGCCAGCAGTCTCCGGGCTAGGGGGCGGCGAGGCTACACCTTC.

The rearrangement joins TRBV5-1 to TRBJ1-6, with TRBD1 as a possible D gene (6 bases). Germline V gene lookup returns CDR1 SGHRS and CDR2 YFSETQ. The CDR3 is 15 amino acids. V lost 2 bases, J lost 5 bases, and 11 bases lay in between. The CDR3 DNA sequence: TGCGCCAGCAGCTTACTGGACAGAGATAATTCACCCCTCCACTTT. Amino acid sequence: CASSLLDRDNSPLHF.

This chain joins TRBV9 and TRBJ2-5, with 7 bases lining up with TRBD1. The CDR3 runs to 15 residues. J lost 2 bases, V lost 0 bases, and 4 bases had no gene match. CDR1 and CDR2 from the germline V gene are SGDLS and YYNGEE. The CDR3 reads CASSVGTGAQETQYF. The CDR3 nucleotides read TGTGCCAGCAGCGTAGGGACAGGAGCTCAAGAGACCCAGTACTTC.

The chain employs TRBV2 and TRBJ1-2; 7 positions match TRBD1. Germline V lookup: CDR1 SNHLY, CDR2 FYNNEI. V lost 11 bases, J lost 2 bases, and 8 bases stayed unmatched. The CDR3 has 13 residues. The CDR3 loop reads CAGSGQTNYGYTF. CDR3 nucleotide sequence: TGTGCCGGTTCGGGACAGACCAACTATGGCTACACCTTC.

The rearrangement links TRBV4-2 to TRBJ2-3; 13 nucleotides align to TRBD2. Trimming cost V 4 bases and J 6 bases; bases outside gene matches: 4. In germline, CDR1 is LGHNA, CDR2 YNFKEQ. The CDR3 contains 15 residues. In DNA, the CDR3 is TGTGCCAGCAGCCCCGGGACTAGCGGGATCGATACGCAGTATTTT. Its translation is CASSPGTSGIDTQYF.

The rearrangement joins TRBV28 to TRBJ1-2; 7 bases are a match to TRBD1. Trimming cost V 9 bases and J 4 bases; bases outside gene matches: 14. The CDR3 runs 15 residues. In germline, CDR1 is MDHEN, CDR2 SYDVKM. The CDR3 coding sequence is TGTGCCAGGGCAGGGGGTAGCCTGGCAAGCTATGGCTACACCTTC. Encoded protein: CARAGGSLASYGYTF.

The chain links TRBV5-1 to TRBJ1-1; D is possibly TRBD1 (6 bases). Looked up from germline, CDR1 is SGHRS and CDR2 is YFSETQ. This CDR3 spans 15 amino acids. V was clipped by 4 bases and J by 0 bases, with 13 bases between them. The CDR3 DNA sequence: TGCGCCAGCAGCACCGGGACACGAATGAACACTGAAGCTTTCTTT. It is translated as CASSTGTRMNTEAFF.

The chain couples TRBV7-6 to TRBJ1-1; D possibly corresponds to TRBD1 (5 bases). Trimming cost V 1 base and J 6 bases, with 18 bases left between them. This CDR3 comprises 16 residues. Germline CDR1 and CDR2: SGHVS and FNYEAQ. This CDR3 reads CASSLGSGVGRPEAFF. The CDR3 region has the DNA TGTGCCAGCAGCTTAGGATCGGGGGTAGGTCGGCCTGAAGCTTTCTTT.

This chain links TRBV12-3 or TRBV12-4 with TRBJ1-1; possibly TRBD1 for D (6 bases). Between the trimmed V and J ends, which lost 1 base and 8 bases, there was a span of 11 bases. The CDR3 consists of 13 residues. DNA of the CDR3: TGTGCCAGCAGTTTAGGGGGGGCCAGAGAAGCTTTCTTT. It codes for CASSLGGAREAFF.

The rearrangement joins TRBV6-1 to TRBJ1-1, with a tentative D call TRBD1 (5 bases). V lost 1 base and J 3 bases, leaving 12 bases between the germline ends. CDR1 is MNHNS, CDR2 SASEGT, per germline. The CDR3 is made up of 15 amino acids. This CDR3 is CASSEGPGPDTEAFF. The CDR3 coding sequence is TGTGCCAGCAGTGAAGGCCCAGGGCCGGACACTGAAGCTTTCTTT.

The chain couples TRBV6-2 or TRBV6-3 to TRBJ2-5; D uncertain. The germline V and J ends were trimmed by 4 bases and 3 bases, with 3 bases remaining between them. The length of the CDR3 is 11 residues. CDR1 is MNHEY, CDR2 SVGEGT, per germline. CDR3 residues: CASSFKETQYF. CDR3 bases: TGTGCCAGCAGTTTCAAAGAGACCCAGTACTTC.

The chain uses TRBV7-2 and TRBJ2-5; TRBD1 might be the D (5 bases). V dropped 6 bases and J dropped 3 bases, with 11 bases sitting between them. The V gene's germline CDR1 is SGHTA and CDR2 FQGNSA. This CDR3 is 13 amino acids long. CDR3 in DNA: TGTGCCAGCAGGCGTGGCAGGGAAGAGACCCAGTACTTC. Amino acids: CASRRGREETQYF.

This chain joins TRBV12-3 or TRBV12-4 and TRBJ1-1; D unclear. Trimming pared 2 bases from V and 8 bases from J, leaving 6 bases between. CDR3 length: 11 amino acids. In DNA, the CDR3 is TGTGCCAGCAGTTTATCGGAAGAAGCTTTCTTT. Translation: CASSLSEEAFF.

This clone came up once. The chain uses TRBV9 and TRBJ1-6; tentative D call: TRBD1 (6 bases). The germline gives CDR1 SGDLS, CDR2 YYNGEE. Trimming cost V 0 bases and J 6 bases, with 13 bases left between them. The CDR3 length is 16 residues. CDR3 DNA sequence: TGTGCCAGCAGCGTAGAGGGGGTTAGCGGTAATTCACCCCTCCACTTT. Amino acid sequence: CASSVEGVSGNSPLHF.

V gene TRBV7-9 combines with J gene TRBJ1-2; D possibly corresponds to TRBD1 (5 bases). Germline assignment: CDR1 SEHNR and CDR2 FQNEAQ (reference sequence). The V and J ends lost 5 bases and 4 bases respectively, with 11 bases between them. This CDR3 has 13 amino acids. CDR3 amino acids: CASSTSGPYGYTF. CDR3 DNA sequence: TGTGCCAGCAGCACTTCGGGACCCTATGGCTACACCTTC.

The chain carries TRBV28 and TRBJ1-6, with 10 bases matching TRBD1. Trimming at V came to 5 bases and at J to 9 bases, leaving 7 bases not matched to a gene. From germline, CDR1 is MDHEN and CDR2 SYDVKM. The CDR3 totals 15 residues. In DNA form, the CDR3 reads TGTGCCAGCAGTATCCCGGACAGGGGGATTTCACCCCTCCACTTT. Translation gives CASSIPDRGISPLHF. Using reference TRBV28 and TRBJ1-6 for the parts outside the CDR3, the full variable domain is DVKVTQSSRYLVKRTGEKVFLECVQDMDHENMFWYRQDPGLGLRLIYFSYDVKMKEKGDIPEGYSVSREKKERFSLILESASTNQTSMYLCASSIPDRGISPLHFGNGTRLTVT.

This clone was seen once. The chain is built from TRBV2 and TRBJ2-5, with TRBD1 matching 9 bases. The CDR3 loop spans 14 amino acids. V was clipped by 9 bases and J by 3 bases; unmatched bases: 8. From germline, CDR1 is SNHLY and CDR2 FYNNEI. The CDR3 DNA reads TGTGCCAGGGGGGGGACAGGGCCCGAAGAGACCCAGTACTTC. This encodes CARGGTGPEETQYF.

The chain recombines TRBV20-1 with TRBJ2-7; no clear D gene. The CDR3 covers 11 residues. In germline, CDR1 is DFQATT, CDR2 SNEGSKA (reference sequence). V lost 0 bases to trimming and J lost 6 bases, with 6 bases between them. The CDR3 nucleotides are TGCAGTGCTAGAGACACCTTCGAGCAGTACTTC. This codes for CSARDTFEQYF.

The chain has TRBV28 and TRBJ1-1; D is uncertain. Per the germline V gene, CDR1 is MDHEN and CDR2 is SYDVKM. V was pared by 1 base and J by 11 bases, with 26 bases between. The CDR3 covers 17 residues. For the CDR3, the DNA is TGTGCCAGCAGTTTATACGGTCAAGGGTTGGCAGGTCGGGAGGCTTTCTTT. It yields the protein CASSLYGQGLAGREAFF. Variable domain in full (rest from reference TRBV28 and TRBJ1-1): DVKVTQSSRYLVKRTGEKVFLECVQDMDHENMFWYRQDPGLGLRLIYFSYDVKMKEKGDIPEGYSVSREKKERFSLILESASTNQTSMYLCASSLYGQGLAGREAFFGQGTRLTVV.

The chain has TRBV10-2 and TRBJ1-2, with a tentative D call TRBD1 (6 bases). Per the germline V gene, CDR1 is WSHSY and CDR2 is SAAADI. Trimming left V 4 bases short and J 4 bases short, with 7 bases between. The CDR3 is 12 amino acids. Here the CDR3 DNA reads TGCGCCAGCAGTGCGGGGGCCTATGGCTACACCTTC. It specifies CASSAGAYGYTF.

The genes are TRBV5-1 and TRBJ1-2, with a tentative D call TRBD1 (5 bases). The CDR3 is 12 amino acids. Germline CDR1 SGHRS, CDR2 YFSETQ. Deletions cut 4 bases from V and 8 bases from J, with 12 bases between. The CDR3 nucleotides are TGCGCCAGCAGCCCACTGACAGAGGGCTACACCTTC. Its translation: CASSPLTEGYTF.

In its sample, this clone was seen a few times. The genes are TRBV3-1 (or the pseudogene TRBV3-2) and TRBJ2-5; D gene unclear. V lost 2 bases to trimming and J lost 8 bases, with 6 bases between them. Germline V lookup: CDR1 LGHDT, CDR2 YNNKEL (reference sequence). The CDR3 loop spans 11 amino acids. CDR3 bases: TGTGCCAGCAGCCAAATGGAAACCCAGTACTTC. It encodes CASSQMETQYF.

The chain has TRBV6-1 and TRBJ2-7; 12 nucleotides agree with TRBD1. V lost 3 bases, J lost 7 bases, and 7 bases stayed unmatched. This CDR3 comprises 15 residues. Germline V CDR1 and CDR2: MNHNS, SASEGT. CDR3 DNA sequence: TGTGCCAGCAGTGAGCCGGGACAGGGGGCGGATGAGCAGTACTTC. Its protein is CASSEPGQGADEQYF.

This chain uses TRBV19 with TRBJ1-2; TRBD1 is a possible D gene (6 bases). V was trimmed by 4 bases and J by 0 bases, leaving 9 bases between them. There are 14 residues in the CDR3. Germline lookup yields CDR1 LNHDA and CDR2 SQIVND (reference sequence). CDR3 protein: CASSTRTANYGYTF. The CDR3 DNA reads TGTGCCAGTAGTACCCGGACAGCTAACTATGGCTACACCTTC.

This chain connects TRBV21-1 to TRBJ1-3; the tabulated D call, TRBD1, remains unverified against the DNA. TRBV21-1 is tagged as a pseudogene. The CDR3 covers 13 residues. CDR3 bases: TGTGCCACTTCGACAGAGACTGGAAACACCATATATTTT. Encoded protein: CATSTETGNTIYF.